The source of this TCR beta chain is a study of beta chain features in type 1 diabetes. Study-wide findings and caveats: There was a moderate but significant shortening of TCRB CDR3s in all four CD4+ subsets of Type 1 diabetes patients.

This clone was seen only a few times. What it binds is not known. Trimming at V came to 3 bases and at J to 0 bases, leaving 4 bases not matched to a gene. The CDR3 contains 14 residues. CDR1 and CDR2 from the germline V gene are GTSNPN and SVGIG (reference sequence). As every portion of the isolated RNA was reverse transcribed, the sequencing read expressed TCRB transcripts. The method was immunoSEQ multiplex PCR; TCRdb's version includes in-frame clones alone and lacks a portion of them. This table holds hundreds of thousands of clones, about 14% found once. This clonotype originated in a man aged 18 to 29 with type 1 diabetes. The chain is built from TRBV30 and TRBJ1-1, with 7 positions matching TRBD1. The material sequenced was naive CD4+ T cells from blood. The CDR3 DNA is TGTGCCTGGAGGACGACAGGGCTGAACACTGAAGCTTTCTTT. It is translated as CAWRTTGLNTEAFF. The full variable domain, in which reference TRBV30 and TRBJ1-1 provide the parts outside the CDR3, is SQTIHQWPATLVQPVGSPLSLECTVEGTSNPNLYWYRQAAGRGLQLLFYSVGIGQISSEVPQNLSASRPQDRQFILSSKKLLLSDSGFYLCAWRTTGLNTEAFFGQGTRLTVV.